The clone carrying this T cell receptor (beta chain) was counted a few times. Then a second PCR, running about 6 to 12 cycles, was carried out with a sample-barcoded 5' primer and a J-beta primer mix. TCRdb reprocessed the 5' RACE reads via MiXCR and lists one record per CDR3 protein. This table has about 1.6 million distinct CDR3 sequences, about 35% appearing once. The data stem from a study of blood T cells in healthy people across ages. Germline trimming cut 4 bases from V and 8 bases from J; bases unmatched to any gene: 8. Germline V gene sequence: CDR1 SGHDN, CDR2 FVKESK. The CDR3 length is 14 residues. Per sample, at least 5 micrograms of total RNA were extracted.

This TCR was recovered from a woman aged 25 to 39 in good health. The rearrangement joins TRBV14 to TRBJ2-3, with 8 bases matching TRBD2. The sequenced material came from blood. The DNA of the CDR3 is TGTGCCAGCAGCCCGGGACTAGTGGTCGTTACGCAGTATTTT. Translated: CASSPGLVVVTQYF.